The TCR beta chain described here comes from a study of CD8 T cells in ankylosing spondylitis. This clonotype has ten or more counts. As yet, its antigen is unknown. Via MiXCR, TCRdb re-called the 5' RACE reads, giving one row per CDR3 protein. Of around 150,000 distinct CDR3 sequences listed, approximately 7.4% were seen once; the top ten hold around 12%. V lost 5 bases and J lost 1; bases outside the gene matches: 8. The CDR3 is 16 residues long. Whole-study findings and limits: Disease-linked clones had a CD8+ phenotype and relatively low frequency in peripheral blood. Disease-linked clones reportedly showed significant enrichment in matched ankylosing spondylitis synovial fluid.

V usage is TRBV12-3 or TRBV12-4 and J usage is TRBJ2-1; TRBD1 matches at 7 bases. The receptor comes from a female donor with ankylosing spondylitis or in good health (not recorded which). The sequencing sample was made of blood, either unsorted or a sorted T cell fraction (not recorded which). CDR3 sequence: CASSPTGAVSYNEQFF. As DNA, the CDR3 is TGTGCCAGCAGTCCAACAGGGGCCGTGTCCTACAATGAGCAGTTCTTC.